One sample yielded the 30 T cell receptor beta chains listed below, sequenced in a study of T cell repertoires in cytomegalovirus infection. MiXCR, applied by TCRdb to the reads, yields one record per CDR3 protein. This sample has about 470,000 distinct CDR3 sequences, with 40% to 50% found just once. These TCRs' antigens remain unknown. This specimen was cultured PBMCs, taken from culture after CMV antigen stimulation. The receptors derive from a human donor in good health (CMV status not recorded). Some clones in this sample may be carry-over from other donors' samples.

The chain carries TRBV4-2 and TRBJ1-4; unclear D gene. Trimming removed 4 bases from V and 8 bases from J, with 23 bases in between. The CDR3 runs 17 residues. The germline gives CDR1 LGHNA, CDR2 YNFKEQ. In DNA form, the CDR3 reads TGTGCCAGCAGCCCCCAGATGGCATTTACCTCCGAGGAAAAACTGTTTTTT. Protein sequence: CASSPQMAFTSEEKLFF.

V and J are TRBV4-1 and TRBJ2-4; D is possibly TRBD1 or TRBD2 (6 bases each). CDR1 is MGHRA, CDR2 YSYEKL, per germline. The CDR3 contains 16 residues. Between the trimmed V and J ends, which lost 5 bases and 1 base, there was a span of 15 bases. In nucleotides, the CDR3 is TGCGCCAGCAGCTCCTTAGGGGGGCTGGCCAAAAACATTCAGTACTTC. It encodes CASSSLGGLAKNIQYF.

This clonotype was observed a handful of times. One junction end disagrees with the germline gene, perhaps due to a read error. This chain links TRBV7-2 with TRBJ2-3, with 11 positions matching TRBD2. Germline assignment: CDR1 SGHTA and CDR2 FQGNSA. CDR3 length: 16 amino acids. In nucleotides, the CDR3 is TGTGCCAGCAGCCATGCCACCGGGACTAGCGGAACCACGCCATTTTTT. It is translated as CASSHATGTSGTTPFF.

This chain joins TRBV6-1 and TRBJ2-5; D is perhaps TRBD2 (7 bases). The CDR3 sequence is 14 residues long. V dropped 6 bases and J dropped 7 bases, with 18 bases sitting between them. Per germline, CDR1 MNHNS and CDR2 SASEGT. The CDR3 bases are TGTGCCAGCAGCGCACTACGGGGGGCTGGGACCCAGTACTTC. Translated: CASSALRGAGTQYF.

CDR3 protein: CASSLDPSGNEQFF. CDR3 DNA: TGCGCCAGCAGCCTAGACCCCTCGGGGAATGAGCAGTTCTTC. The rearrangement links TRBV4-1 to TRBJ2-1; a possible D gene is TRBD2 (5 bases). Germline V gene data show CDR1 as MGHRA and CDR2 as YSYEKL. The CDR3 totals 14 residues. V was trimmed by 4 bases and J by 7 bases, leaving 14 bases between them.

DNA of the CDR3: TGTGCCGGGGATGGCGGTTGGGGCACCGGGGAGCTGTTTTTT. Translating gives CAGDGGWGTGELFF. The genes are TRBV6-1 and TRBJ2-2, with D uncertain. The V gene's germline CDR1 is MNHNS and CDR2 SASEGT. The germline V and J ends were trimmed by 11 bases and 4 bases, with 17 bases remaining between them. The CDR3 runs to 14 residues.

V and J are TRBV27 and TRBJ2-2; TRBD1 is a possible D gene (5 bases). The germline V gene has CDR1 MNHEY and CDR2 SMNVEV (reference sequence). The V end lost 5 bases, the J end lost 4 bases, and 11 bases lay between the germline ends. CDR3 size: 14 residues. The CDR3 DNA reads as TGTGCCAGCAGTAGTGACAGCTTCACCGGGGAGCTGTTTTTT. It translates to CASSSDSFTGELFF.

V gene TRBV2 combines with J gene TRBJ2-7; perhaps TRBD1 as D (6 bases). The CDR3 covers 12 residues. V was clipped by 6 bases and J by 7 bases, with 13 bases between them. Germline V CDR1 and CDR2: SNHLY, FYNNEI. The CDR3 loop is CASRTGLREQYF. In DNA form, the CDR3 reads TGTGCCAGCAGAACAGGGTTAAGGGAGCAGTACTTC.

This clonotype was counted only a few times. In nucleotides, the CDR3 is TGTGCCAGCAGCCCTGGACACAGCACAGATACGCAGTATTTT. Protein product: CASSPGHSTDTQYF. The V and J genes are TRBV7-2 and TRBJ2-3; tentative D call: TRBD1 (5 bases). The ends were cut back, 5 bases at V and 0 bases at J, with 9 bases in the middle. CDR3 size: 14 residues. Per the germline V gene, CDR1 is SGHTA and CDR2 is FQGNSA.

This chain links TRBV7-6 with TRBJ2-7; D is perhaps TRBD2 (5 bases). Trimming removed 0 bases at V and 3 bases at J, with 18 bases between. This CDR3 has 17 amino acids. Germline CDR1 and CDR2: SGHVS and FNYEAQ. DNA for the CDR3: TGTGCCAGCAGCTTAGCGGGAGTGGCCCCAGCAGTCTACGAGCAGTACTTC. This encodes CASSLAGVAPAVYEQYF. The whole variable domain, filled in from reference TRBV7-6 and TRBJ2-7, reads GAGVSQSPRYKVTKRGQDVALRCDPISGHVSLYWYRQALGQGPEFLTYFNYEAQQDKSGLPNDRFSAERPEGSISTLTIQRTEQRDSAMYRCASSLAGVAPAVYEQYFGPGTRLTVT.

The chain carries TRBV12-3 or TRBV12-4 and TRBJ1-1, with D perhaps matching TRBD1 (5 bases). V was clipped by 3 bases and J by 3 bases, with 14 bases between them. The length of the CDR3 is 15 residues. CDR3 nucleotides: TGTGCCAGCAGTTTCTTTCAGGGATTCGACACTGAAGCTTTCTTT. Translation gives CASSFFQGFDTEAFF.

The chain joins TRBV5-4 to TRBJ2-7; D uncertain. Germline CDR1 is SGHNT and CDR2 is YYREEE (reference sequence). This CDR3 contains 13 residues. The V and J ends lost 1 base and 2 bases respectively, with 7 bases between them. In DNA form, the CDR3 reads TGTGCCAGCAGCTTGAATTTGGCCTACGAGCAGTACTTC. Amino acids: CASSLNLAYEQYF.

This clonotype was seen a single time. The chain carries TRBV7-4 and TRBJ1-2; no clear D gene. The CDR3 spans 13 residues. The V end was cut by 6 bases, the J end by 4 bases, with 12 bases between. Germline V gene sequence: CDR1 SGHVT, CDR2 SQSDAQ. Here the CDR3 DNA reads TGTGCCAGCAGTCTCTCCGGGCCCTATGGCTACACCTTC. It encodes CASSLSGPYGYTF.

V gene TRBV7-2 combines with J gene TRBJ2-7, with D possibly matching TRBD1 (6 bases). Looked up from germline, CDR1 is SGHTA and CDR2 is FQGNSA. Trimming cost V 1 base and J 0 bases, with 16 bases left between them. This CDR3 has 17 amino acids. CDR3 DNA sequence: TGTGCCAGCAGCTTAGTATCCACAGGGTCGAGCTCCTACGAGCAGTACTTC. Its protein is CASSLVSTGSSSYEQYF.

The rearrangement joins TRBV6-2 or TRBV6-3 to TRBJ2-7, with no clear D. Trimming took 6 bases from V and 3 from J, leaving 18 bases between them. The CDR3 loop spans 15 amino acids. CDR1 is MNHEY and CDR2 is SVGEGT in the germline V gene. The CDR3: CASRPAPVPYYEQYF. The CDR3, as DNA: TGTGCCAGCAGGCCAGCCCCGGTCCCCTACTACGAGCAGTACTTC.

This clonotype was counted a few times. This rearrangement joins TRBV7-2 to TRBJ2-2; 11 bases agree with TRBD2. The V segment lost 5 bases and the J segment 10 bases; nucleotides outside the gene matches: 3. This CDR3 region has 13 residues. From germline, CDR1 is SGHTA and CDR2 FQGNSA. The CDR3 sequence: CASSKGLAVELFF. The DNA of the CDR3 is TGTGCCAGCAGCAAGGGACTAGCGGTGGAGCTGTTTTTT.

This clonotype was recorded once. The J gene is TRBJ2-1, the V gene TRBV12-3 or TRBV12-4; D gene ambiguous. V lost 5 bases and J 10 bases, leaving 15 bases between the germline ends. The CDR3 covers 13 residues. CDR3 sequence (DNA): TGTGCCAGCAGTAGTCAGGCGAGCTTCGAGCAGTTCTTC. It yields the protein CASSSQASFEQFF.

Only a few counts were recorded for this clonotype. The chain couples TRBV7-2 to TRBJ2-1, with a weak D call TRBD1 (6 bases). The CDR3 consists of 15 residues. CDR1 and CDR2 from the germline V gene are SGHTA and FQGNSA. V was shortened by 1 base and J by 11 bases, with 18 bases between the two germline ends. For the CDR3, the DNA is TGTGCCAGCAGCTTAGGAGCCCCAACAGGGTCCAAGCAGTTCTTC. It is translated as CASSLGAPTGSKQFF.

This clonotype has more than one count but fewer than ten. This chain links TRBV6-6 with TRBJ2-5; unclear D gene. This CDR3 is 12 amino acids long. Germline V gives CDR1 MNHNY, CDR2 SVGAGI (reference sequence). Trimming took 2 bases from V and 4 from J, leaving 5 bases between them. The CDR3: CASSYTPETQYF. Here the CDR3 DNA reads TGTGCCAGCAGTTACACCCCAGAGACCCAGTACTTC.

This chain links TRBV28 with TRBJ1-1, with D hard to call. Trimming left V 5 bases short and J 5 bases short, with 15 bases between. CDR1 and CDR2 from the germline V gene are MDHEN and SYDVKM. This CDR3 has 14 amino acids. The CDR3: CASSPRMGLTEAFF. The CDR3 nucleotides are TGTGCCAGCAGTCCCCGCATGGGCTTGACTGAAGCTTTCTTT. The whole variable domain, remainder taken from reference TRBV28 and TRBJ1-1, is DVKVTQSSRYLVKRTGEKVFLECVQDMDHENMFWYRQDPGLGLRLIYFSYDVKMKEKGDIPEGYSVSREKKERFSLILESASTNQTSMYLCASSPRMGLTEAFFGQGTRLTVV.

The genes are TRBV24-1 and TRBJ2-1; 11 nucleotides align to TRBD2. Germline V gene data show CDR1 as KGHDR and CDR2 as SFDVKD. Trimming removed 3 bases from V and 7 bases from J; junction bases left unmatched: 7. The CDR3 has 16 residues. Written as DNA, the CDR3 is TGTGCCACCAGTGATACTAGCGGGGGAAATGAGAATGAGCAGTTCTTC. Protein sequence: CATSDTSGGNENEQFF.

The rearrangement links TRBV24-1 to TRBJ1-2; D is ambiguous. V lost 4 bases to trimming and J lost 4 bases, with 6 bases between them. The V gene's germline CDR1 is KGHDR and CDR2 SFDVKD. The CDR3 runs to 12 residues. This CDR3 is CATSDPVYGYTF. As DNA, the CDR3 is TGTGCCACCAGTGACCCAGTCTATGGCTACACCTTC.

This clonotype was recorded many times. CDR3 nucleotide sequence: TGTGCCAGCAGTTTAATGGGAGGGACCTACGAGCAGTACTTC. Its protein product is CASSLMGGTYEQYF. The V call is TRBV28, the J call TRBJ2-7, with 7 positions matching TRBD2. CDR3 length equals 14 residues. Trimming took 2 bases from V and 2 from J; bases not matched to a gene: 3. Germline-derived CDR1 and CDR2 are MDHEN and SYDVKM.

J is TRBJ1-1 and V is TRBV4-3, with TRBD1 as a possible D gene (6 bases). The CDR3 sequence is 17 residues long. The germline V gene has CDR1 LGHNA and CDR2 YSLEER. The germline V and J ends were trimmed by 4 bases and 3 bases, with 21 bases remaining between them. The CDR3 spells CASSPWSGVEADTEAFF. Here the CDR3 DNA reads TGCGCCAGCAGCCCCTGGTCAGGGGTTGAGGCGGACACTGAAGCTTTCTTT.

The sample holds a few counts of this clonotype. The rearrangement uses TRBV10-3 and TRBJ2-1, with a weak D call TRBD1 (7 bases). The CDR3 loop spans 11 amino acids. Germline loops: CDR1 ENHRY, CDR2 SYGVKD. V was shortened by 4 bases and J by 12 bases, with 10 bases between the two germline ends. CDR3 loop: CAISAGGTQFF. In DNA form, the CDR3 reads TGTGCCATCAGTGCAGGGGGGACGCAGTTCTTC.

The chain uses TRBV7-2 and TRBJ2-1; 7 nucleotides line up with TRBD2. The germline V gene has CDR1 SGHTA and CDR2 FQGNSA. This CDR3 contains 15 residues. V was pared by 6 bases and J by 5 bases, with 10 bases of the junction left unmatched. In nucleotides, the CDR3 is TGTGCCAGCAGGAGGAGCGGGACGGGGGACAATGAGCAGTTCTTC. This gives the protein CASRRSGTGDNEQFF.

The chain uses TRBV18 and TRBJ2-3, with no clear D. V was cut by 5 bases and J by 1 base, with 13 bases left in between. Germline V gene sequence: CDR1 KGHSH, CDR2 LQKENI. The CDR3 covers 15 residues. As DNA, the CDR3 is TGTGCCAGCTCAGCAGGAACGGCTGGCACAGATACGCAGTATTTT. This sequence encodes CASSAGTAGTDTQYF.

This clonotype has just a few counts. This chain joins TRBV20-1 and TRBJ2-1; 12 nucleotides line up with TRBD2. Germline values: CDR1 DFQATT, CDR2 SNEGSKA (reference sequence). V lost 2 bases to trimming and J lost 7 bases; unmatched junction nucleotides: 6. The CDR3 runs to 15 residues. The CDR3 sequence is CSARSPLAGGNEQFF. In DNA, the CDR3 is TGCAGTGCTAGAAGTCCCCTAGCGGGAGGGAATGAGCAGTTCTTC.

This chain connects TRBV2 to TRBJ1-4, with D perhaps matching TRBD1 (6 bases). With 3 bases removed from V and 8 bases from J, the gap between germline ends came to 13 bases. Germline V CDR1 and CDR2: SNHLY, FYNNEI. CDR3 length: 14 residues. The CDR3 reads CASSEEGQGEKLFF. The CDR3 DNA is TGTGCCAGCAGTGAGGAGGGGCAGGGGGAAAAACTGTTTTTT.

CDR3 in amino acids: CASSDDEKLFF. The CDR3 coding sequence is TGTGCCAGCAGTGACGATGAAAAACTGTTTTTT. V usage is TRBV2 and J usage is TRBJ1-4, with D uncertain. Germline assignment: CDR1 SNHLY and CDR2 FYNNEI. The CDR3 covers 11 residues. Trimming removed 3 bases from V and 6 bases from J, with 2 bases in between.